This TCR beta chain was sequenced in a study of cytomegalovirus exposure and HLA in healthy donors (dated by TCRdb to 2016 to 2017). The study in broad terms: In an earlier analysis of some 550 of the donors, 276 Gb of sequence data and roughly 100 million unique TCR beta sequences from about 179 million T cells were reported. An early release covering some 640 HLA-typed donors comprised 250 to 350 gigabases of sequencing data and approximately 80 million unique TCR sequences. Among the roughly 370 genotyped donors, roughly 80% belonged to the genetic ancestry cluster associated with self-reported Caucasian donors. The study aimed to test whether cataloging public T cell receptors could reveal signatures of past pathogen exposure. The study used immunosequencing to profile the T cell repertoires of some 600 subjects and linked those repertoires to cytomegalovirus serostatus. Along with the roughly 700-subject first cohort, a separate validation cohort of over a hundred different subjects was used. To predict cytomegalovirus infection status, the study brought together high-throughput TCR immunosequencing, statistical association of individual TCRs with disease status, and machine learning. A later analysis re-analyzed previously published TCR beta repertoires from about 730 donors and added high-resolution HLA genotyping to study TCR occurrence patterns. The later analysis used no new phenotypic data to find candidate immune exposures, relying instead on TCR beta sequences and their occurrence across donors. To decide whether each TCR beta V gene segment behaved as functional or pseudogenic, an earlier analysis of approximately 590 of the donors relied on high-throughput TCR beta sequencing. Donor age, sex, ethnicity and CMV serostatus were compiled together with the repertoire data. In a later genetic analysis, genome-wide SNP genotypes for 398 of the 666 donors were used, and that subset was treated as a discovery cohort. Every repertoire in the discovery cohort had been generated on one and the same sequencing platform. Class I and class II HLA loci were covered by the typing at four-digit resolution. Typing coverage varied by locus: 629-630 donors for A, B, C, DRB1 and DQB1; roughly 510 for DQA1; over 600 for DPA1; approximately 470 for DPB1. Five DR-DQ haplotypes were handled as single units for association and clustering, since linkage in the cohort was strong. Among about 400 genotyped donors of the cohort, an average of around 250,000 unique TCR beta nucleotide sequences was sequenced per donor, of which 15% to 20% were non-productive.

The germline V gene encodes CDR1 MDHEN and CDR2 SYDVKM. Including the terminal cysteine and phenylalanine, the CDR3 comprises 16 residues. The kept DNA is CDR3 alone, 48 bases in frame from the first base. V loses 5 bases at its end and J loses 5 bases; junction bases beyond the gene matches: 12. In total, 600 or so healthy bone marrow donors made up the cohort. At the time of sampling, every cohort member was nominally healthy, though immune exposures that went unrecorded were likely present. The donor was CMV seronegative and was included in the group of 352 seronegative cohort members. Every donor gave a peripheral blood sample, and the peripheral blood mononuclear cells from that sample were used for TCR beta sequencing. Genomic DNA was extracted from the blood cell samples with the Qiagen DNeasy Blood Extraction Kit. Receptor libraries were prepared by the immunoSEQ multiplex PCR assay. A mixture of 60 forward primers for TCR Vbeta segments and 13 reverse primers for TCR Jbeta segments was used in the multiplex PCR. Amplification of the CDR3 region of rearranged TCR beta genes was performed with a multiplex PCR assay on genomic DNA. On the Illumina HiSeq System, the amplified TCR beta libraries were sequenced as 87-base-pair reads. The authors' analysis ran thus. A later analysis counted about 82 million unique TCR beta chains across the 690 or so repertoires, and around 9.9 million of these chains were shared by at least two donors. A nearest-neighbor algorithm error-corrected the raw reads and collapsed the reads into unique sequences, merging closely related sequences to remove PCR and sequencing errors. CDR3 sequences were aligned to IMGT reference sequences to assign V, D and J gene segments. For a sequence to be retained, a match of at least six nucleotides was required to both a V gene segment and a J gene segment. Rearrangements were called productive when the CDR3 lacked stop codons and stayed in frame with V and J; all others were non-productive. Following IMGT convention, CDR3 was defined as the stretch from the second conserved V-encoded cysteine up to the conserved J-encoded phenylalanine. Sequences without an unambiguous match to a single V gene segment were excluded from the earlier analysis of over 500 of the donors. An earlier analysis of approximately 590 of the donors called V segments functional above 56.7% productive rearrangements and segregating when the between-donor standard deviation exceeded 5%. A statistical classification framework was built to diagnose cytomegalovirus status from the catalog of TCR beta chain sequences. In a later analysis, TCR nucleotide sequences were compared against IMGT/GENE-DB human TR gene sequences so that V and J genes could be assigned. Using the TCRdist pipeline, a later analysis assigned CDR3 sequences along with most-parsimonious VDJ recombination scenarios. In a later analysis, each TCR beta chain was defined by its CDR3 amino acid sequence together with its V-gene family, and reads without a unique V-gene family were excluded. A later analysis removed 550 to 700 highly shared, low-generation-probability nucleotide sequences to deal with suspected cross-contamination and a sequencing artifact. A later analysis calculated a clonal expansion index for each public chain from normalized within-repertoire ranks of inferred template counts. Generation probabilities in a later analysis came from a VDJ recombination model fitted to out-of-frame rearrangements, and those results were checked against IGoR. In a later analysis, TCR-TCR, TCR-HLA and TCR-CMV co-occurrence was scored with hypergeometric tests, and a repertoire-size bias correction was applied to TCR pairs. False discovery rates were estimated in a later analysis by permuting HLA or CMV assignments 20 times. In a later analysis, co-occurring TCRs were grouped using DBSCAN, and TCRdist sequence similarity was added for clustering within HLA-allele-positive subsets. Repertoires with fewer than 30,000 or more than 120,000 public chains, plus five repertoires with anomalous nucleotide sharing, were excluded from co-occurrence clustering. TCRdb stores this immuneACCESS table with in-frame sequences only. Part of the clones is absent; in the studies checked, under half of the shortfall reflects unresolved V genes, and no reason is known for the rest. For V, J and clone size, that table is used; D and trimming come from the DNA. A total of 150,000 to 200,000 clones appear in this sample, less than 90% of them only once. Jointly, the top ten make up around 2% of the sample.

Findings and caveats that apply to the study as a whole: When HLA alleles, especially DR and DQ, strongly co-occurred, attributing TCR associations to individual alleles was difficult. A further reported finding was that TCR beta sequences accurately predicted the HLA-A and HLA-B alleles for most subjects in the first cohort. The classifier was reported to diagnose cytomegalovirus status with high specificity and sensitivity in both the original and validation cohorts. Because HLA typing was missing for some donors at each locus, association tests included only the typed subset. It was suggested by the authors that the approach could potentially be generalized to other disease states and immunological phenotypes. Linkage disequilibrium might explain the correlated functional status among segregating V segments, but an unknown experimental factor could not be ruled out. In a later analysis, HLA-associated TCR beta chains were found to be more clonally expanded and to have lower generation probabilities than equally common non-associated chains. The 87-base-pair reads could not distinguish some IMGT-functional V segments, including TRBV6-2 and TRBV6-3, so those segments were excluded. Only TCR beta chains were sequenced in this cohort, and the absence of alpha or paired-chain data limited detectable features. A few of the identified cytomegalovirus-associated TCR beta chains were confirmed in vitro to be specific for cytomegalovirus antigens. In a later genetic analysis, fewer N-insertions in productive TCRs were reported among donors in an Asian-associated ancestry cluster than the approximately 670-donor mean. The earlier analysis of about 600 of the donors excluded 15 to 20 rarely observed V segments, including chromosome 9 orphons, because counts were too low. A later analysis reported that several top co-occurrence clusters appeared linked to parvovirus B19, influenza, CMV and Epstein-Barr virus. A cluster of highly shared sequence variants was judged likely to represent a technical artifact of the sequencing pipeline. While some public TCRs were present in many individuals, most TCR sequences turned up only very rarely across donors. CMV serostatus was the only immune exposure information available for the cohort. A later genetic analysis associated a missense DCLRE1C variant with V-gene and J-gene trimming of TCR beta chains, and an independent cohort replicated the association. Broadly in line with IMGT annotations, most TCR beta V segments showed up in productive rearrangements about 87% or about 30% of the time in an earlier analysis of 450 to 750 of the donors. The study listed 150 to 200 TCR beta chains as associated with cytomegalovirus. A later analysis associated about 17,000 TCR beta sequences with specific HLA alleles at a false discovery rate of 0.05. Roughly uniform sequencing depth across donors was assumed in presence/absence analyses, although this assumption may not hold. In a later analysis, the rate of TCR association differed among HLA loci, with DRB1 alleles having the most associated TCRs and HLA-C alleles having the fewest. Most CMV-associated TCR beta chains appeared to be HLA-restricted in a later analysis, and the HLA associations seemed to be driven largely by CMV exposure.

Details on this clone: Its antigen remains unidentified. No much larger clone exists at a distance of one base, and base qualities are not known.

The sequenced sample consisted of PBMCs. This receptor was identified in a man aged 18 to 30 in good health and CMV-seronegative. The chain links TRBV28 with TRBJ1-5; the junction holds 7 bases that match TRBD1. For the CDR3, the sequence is CASSPRQGGEHQPQHF. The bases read TGTGCCAGCAGTCCACGCCAGGGGGGAGAGCATCAGCCCCAGCATTTT.